The entry below describes one T cell receptor beta chain. The antigen remains unidentified. Method: immunoSEQ multiplex PCR; TCRdb's copy keeps in-frame clones and lacks some. This sample has 20,000 to 25,000 clones, with around 85% found just once. The germline CDR1 and CDR2 sequences are DFQATT and SNEGSKA (reference sequence). Losses at the gene ends were 6 bases for V and 4 bases for J; bases not matched to a gene: 3. The CDR3 has 11 residues. Over chemoradiotherapy, repertoires were sampled more than once. The data are from a study of chemoradiotherapy in HPV16-positive cancers. Study results and caveats: Candidate HPV-specific clones and E7-related TCR motifs grew in tumor during treatment. HPV-responsive T-cell expansion during chemoradiotherapy was linked to improved recurrence-free survival in HPV16-positive patients.

This chain links TRBV20-1 with TRBJ2-7; 7 nucleotides match TRBD1. The sequence was obtained from a human donor with HPV-associated anogenital cancer. The sequencing here drew on blood, taken from a patient who underwent chemoradiotherapy. CDR3 nucleotide sequence: TGCAGTGCCCTACAGGGGTACGAGCAGTACTTC. Translating gives CSALQGYEQYF.